The 16 T cell receptor beta chains given below trace back to one sample, sequenced in a study of PD-1 blockade in classical Hodgkin lymphoma. Time point defined: cycle 4 day 1 (C4D1), after around six weeks of nivolumab. Relapse after autologous stem cell transplantation occurred in every patient, and brentuximab vedotin exposure varied. Magnetic negative selection purified CD4+ T cells from thawed PBMCs. Measured with immunoSEQ multiplex PCR; TCRdb has only the in-frame clones, and not every one. In the table there are around 37,000 clones, around nine tenths of which are singletons. The sequencing here drew on CD4+ T cells from blood, taken before the fourth cycle of nivolumab. The source of these receptors is a human donor with classical Hodgkin lymphoma.

The gene calls are TRBV5-1 and TRBJ2-5; TRBD2 aligns across 12 bases. Germline trimming cut 4 bases from V and 7 bases from J; bases unmatched to any gene: 14. CDR3 size: 17 residues. Germline CDR1 is SGHRS and CDR2 is YFSETQ. CDR3 region: CASSPSKGLAGGGTQYF. The CDR3 DNA is TGCGCCAGCAGCCCCTCCAAGGGGCTAGCGGGAGGGGGGACCCAGTACTTC.

This chain links TRBV7-9 with TRBJ2-1; 9 bases fit TRBD1. The CDR3 runs to 15 residues. Per germline, CDR1 SEHNR and CDR2 FQNEAQ (reference sequence). Germline trimming cut 2 bases from V and 9 bases from J; bases unmatched to any gene: 8. The CDR3 nucleotides are TGTGCCAGCAGCTTATGGGGACAGGGCGGCGGTGAGCAGTTCTTC. It is translated as CASSLWGQGGGEQFF.

This clone was observed a single time. The chain carries TRBV7-2 and TRBJ2-7, with D tentatively TRBD1 (6 bases). Trimming took 4 bases from V and 7 from J, leaving 20 bases between them. The germline V gene has CDR1 SGHTA and CDR2 FQGNSA. The CDR3 extends over 15 amino acids. The CDR3 nucleotides are TGTGCCAGCAGCTCTCGCCTAGGGGGTTTTAGGGAGCAGTACTTC. Its translation is CASSSRLGGFREQYF.

This clone has a single count. The chain recombines TRBV4-1 with TRBJ1-2; 8 bases line up with TRBD1. Per germline, CDR1 MGHRA and CDR2 YSYEKL. The CDR3 totals 14 residues. V was clipped by 4 bases and J by 6 bases; unmatched bases: 7. CDR3: CASSPGQGVDGYTF. The CDR3 coding sequence is TGCGCCAGCAGCCCTGGACAGGGCGTAGATGGCTACACCTTC.

CDR3 sequence: CASSLRGRTEAFF. CDR3 nucleotides: TGTGCCAGCAGCTTACGAGGGCGCACTGAAGCTTTCTTT. The J gene is TRBJ1-1, the V gene TRBV11-3; D is undetermined. Germline CDR1 and CDR2: SGHNT and YENEEA. Trimming removed 2 bases at V and 4 bases at J, with 8 bases between. This CDR3 spans 13 amino acids.

The CDR3 DNA sequence: TGTGCCAGCAGTTACAGCGGACCCTCTGGAAACACCATATATTTT. Translated: CASSYSGPSGNTIYF. This rearrangement joins TRBV6-6 to TRBJ1-3; D not resolved. Per the germline V gene, CDR1 is MNHNY and CDR2 is SVGAGI (reference sequence). There are 15 residues in the CDR3. Trimming took off 2 bases at V and 0 bases at J, with 8 bases between the two ends.

V gene TRBV5-1 combines with J gene TRBJ2-2, with TRBD1 as a possible D gene (5 bases). Trimming stripped 2 bases from V and 2 bases from J, with 10 bases between. In germline, CDR1 is SGHRS, CDR2 YFSETQ. This CDR3 has 15 residues. CDR3 in amino acids: CASSLGRANTGELFF. DNA for the CDR3: TGCGCCAGCAGCTTAGGCAGGGCCAACACCGGGGAGCTGTTTTTT.

The rearrangement joins TRBV5-6 to TRBJ2-7, with 8 nucleotides matching TRBD2. The CDR3 length is 15 residues. Looked up from germline, CDR1 is SGHDT and CDR2 is YYEEEE. The junction had 6 bases not matched to a gene; V was cut back by 1 base and J by 3 bases. CDR3 sequence reads: CASSLFTSGFYEQYF. Here the CDR3 DNA reads TGTGCCAGCAGCTTGTTCACTAGCGGTTTCTACGAGCAGTACTTC.

Note on this clone: Because the CDR3's place on the DNA is in doubt, the DNA is left out and the CDR3 is given as listed by TCRdb. The genes are TRBV7-7 and TRBJ2-7. Germline lookup yields CDR1 SSHAT and CDR2 FNYEAQ (reference sequence). Both ends counted, the CDR3 spans 19 residues. The CDR3 sequence is CASSLAGLPTSSTSGREYF.

This rearrangement joins TRBV6-6 to TRBJ1-2, with 8 bases aligning to TRBD1. This CDR3 contains 16 residues. After removal of 2 bases from V and 3 bases from J, the junction contained 8 bases not matched to a gene. Looked up from germline, CDR1 is MNHNY and CDR2 is SVGAGI (reference sequence). As DNA, the CDR3 is TGTGCCAGCAGTTACGCCCACAGGGGGGTGGACTATGGCTACACCTTC. It yields the protein CASSYAHRGVDYGYTF.

The CDR3 region has the DNA TGTGCCAGCAAACCCTCTGGGGCCAACGTCCTGACTTTC. Translating it yields CASKPSGANVLTF. The gene calls are TRBV27 and TRBJ2-6, with no clear D. Germline V gene lookup returns CDR1 MNHEY and CDR2 SMNVEV (reference sequence). This CDR3 region has 13 residues. Trimming shortened V by 7 bases and J by 0 bases, and 4 bases separated the two germline ends.

V usage is TRBV19 and J usage is TRBJ1-5, with 8 positions matching TRBD1. The germline V gene has CDR1 LNHDA and CDR2 SQIVND (reference sequence). V lost 7 bases and J lost 2; bases outside the gene matches: 10. The CDR3 runs to 16 residues. The CDR3 spells CASTLPRGPGNQPQHF. The CDR3 nucleotides are TGTGCCAGTACCCTACCCAGGGGGCCGGGCAATCAGCCCCAGCATTTT.

The rearrangement joins TRBV19 to TRBJ1-4, with D uncertain. Trimming pared 9 bases from V and 3 bases from J, leaving 14 bases between. Germline-derived CDR1 and CDR2 are LNHDA and SQIVND (reference sequence). The CDR3 has 14 residues. The CDR3 bases are TGTGCCAGCAAGAGGGATTTAGCTAATGAAAAACTGTTTTTT. Translation: CASKRDLANEKLFF.

V and J are TRBV28 and TRBJ2-1, with D possibly being TRBD2 (5 bases). V gave up 8 bases and J gave up 4 bases, with 9 bases separating them. The CDR3 is 12 residues long. Germline V gene data show CDR1 as MDHEN and CDR2 as SYDVKM. CDR3 region: CASGRVYNEQFF. The CDR3 DNA sequence: TGTGCCAGCGGGCGGGTATACAATGAGCAGTTCTTC.

The V call is TRBV5-5, the J call TRBJ2-1; 9 bases fit TRBD2. Germline-derived CDR1 and CDR2 are SGHKS and YYEKEE (reference sequence). This CDR3 has 17 amino acids. The junction had 7 bases not matched to a gene; V was cut back by 3 bases and J by 0 bases. The DNA for the CDR3 is TGTGCCAGCAGCTCCTTCTTGACTAGCGGCTCCTACAATGAGCAGTTCTTC. As protein: CASSSFLTSGSYNEQFF.

This chain uses TRBV2 with TRBJ2-7; unclear D gene. Germline V gene data show CDR1 as SNHLY and CDR2 as FYNNEI. CDR3 length: 12 amino acids. Trimming cost V 1 base and J 5 bases, with 6 bases left between them. CDR3 DNA sequence: TGTGCCAGCAGTGAAGTGAAGGACGAGCAGTACTTC. As protein: CASSEVKDEQYF. Full variable domain (outside the CDR3, taken from reference TRBV2 and TRBJ2-7): EPEVTQTPSHQVTQMGQEVILRCVPISNHLYFYWYRQILGQKVEFLVSFYNNEISEKSEIFDDQFSVERPDGSNFTLKIRSTKLEDSAMYFCASSEVKDEQYFGPGTRLTVT.